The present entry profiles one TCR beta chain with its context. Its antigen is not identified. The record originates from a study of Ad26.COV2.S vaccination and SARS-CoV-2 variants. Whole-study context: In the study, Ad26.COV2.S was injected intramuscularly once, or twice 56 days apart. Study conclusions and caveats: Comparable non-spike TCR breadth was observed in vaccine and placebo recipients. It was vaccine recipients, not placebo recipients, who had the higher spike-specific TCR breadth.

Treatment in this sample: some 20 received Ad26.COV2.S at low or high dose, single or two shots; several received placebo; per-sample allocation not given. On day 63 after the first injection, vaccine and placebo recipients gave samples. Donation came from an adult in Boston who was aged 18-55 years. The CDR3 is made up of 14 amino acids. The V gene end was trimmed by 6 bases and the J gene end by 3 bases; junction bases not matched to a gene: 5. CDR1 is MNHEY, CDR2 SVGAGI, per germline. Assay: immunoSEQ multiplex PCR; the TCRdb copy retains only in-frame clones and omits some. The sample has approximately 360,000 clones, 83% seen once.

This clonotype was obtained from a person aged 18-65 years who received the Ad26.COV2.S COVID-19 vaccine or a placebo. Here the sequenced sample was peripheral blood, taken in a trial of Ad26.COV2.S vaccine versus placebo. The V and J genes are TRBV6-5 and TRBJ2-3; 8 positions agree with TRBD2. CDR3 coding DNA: TGTGCCAGCAGAAGCGGGGGTGGAACAGATACGCAGTATTTT. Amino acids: CASRSGGGTDTQYF.